The 21 T cell receptor beta chains given below trace back to one sample, sequenced in a study of PD-L1 blockade in urothelial cancer. The table came from immunoSEQ multiplex PCR; TCRdb's copy has only in-frame clones and leaves some out. Found here are approximately 56,000 clones, 85% to 90% of them singletons; the top ten hold approximately 14%. Time point indicated: pretreatment peripheral blood. Sequencing used PBMCs, obtained around atezolizumab (anti-PD-L1) treatment. These receptors were obtained from a man between 65 and 80 years old with urothelial cancer.

As DNA, the CDR3 is TGCAGCGTCCCCGGGACTAGCGGGATCACAGATACGCAGTATTTT. Residues: CSVPGTSGITDTQYF. This chain links TRBV29-1 with TRBJ2-3; the match to TRBD2 covers 13 bases. This CDR3 is built from 15 residues. The V and J ends lost 6 bases and 2 bases, in that order; junction bases with no gene match: 5. Germline-derived CDR1 and CDR2 are SQVTM and ANQGSEA.

The chain has TRBV4-1 and TRBJ2-4, with a weak D call TRBD1 (5 bases). The ends were cut back, 4 bases at V and 0 bases at J, with 19 bases in the middle. Germline CDR1 is MGHRA and CDR2 is YSYEKL. The CDR3 is made up of 18 amino acids. The CDR3 DNA reads TGCGCCAGCAGCCCGACTCCTGGTCTCAGGGAAGCCAAAAACATTCAGTACTTC. It codes for CASSPTPGLREAKNIQYF.

V and J are TRBV6-1 and TRBJ2-1; TRBD2 agrees at 7 bases. Germline lookup yields CDR1 MNHNS and CDR2 SASEGT. This CDR3 region has 14 residues. J lost 1 base, V lost 8 bases, and 5 bases had no gene match. The CDR3 region is CASRGVFSYNEQFF. In DNA form, the CDR3 reads TGTGCCAGCCGGGGGGTCTTTTCCTACAATGAGCAGTTCTTC.

The chain has TRBV10-3 and TRBJ1-1; tentative D call: TRBD1 (5 bases). Germline assignment: CDR1 ENHRY and CDR2 SYGVKD. V was clipped by 7 bases and J by 7 bases, with 16 bases between them. CDR3 length: 13 amino acids. The CDR3 DNA sequence: TGTGCCATCACGGGAGAGGGGTTCGGTGAAGCTTTCTTT. It translates to CAITGEGFGEAFF.

This clone appeared once. The J gene is TRBJ2-1, the V gene TRBV28; 8 positions match TRBD1. The CDR3 runs to 14 residues. Trimming at V came to 6 bases and at J to 7 bases, leaving 8 bases not matched to a gene. Per germline, CDR1 MDHEN and CDR2 SYDVKM. CDR3 region: CASRIGQGRNEQFF. The CDR3 nucleotides are TGTGCCAGCAGAATAGGACAGGGCAGGAATGAGCAGTTCTTC.

The rearrangement joins TRBV6-5 to TRBJ1-2, with 10 bases that match TRBD1. V lost 2 bases and J lost 8; bases outside the gene matches: 2. CDR1 and CDR2 (germline): MNHEY, SVGAGI. CDR3 length equals 13 residues. CDR3 residues: CASSYDRGQGYTF. CDR3 DNA sequence: TGTGCCAGCAGTTACGACAGGGGGCAAGGCTACACCTTC.

This clone was detected only a few times. The chain recombines TRBV2 with TRBJ1-4; 7 bases line up with TRBD1. The germline CDR1 and CDR2 sequences are SNHLY and FYNNEI. The CDR3 length is 16 residues. J was trimmed by 0 bases and V by 4 bases; bases with no gene match: 5. The CDR3, as DNA: TGTGCCAGCAGTGCAGGGACAGCCACAACTAATGAAAAACTGTTTTTT. Translation: CASSAGTATTNEKLFF.

The chain couples TRBV2 to TRBJ2-1; maybe TRBD1 (6 bases). Trimming cost V 6 bases and J 0 bases, with 9 bases left between them. This CDR3 spans 14 amino acids. CDR1 is SNHLY, CDR2 FYNNEI, per germline. This CDR3 reads CASRRGHSYNEQFF. In DNA, the CDR3 is TGTGCCAGCAGGAGGGGACACTCCTACAATGAGCAGTTCTTC.

The V gene is TRBV28, the J gene TRBJ2-4; 8 bases are shared with TRBD2. Per the germline V gene, CDR1 is MDHEN and CDR2 is SYDVKM. The CDR3 spans 14 residues. V shed 4 bases and J 5 bases; nucleotides not matched to a gene: 4. The CDR3 nucleotides are TGTGCCAGCAGTTCCCCCGGGAGGGAAAACATTCAGTACTTC. This codes for CASSSPGRENIQYF.

The genes are TRBV2 and TRBJ2-2, with D possibly matching TRBD1 (5 bases). From germline, CDR1 is SNHLY and CDR2 FYNNEI. CDR3 length: 18 residues. The germline V and J ends were trimmed by 6 bases and 1 base, with 21 bases remaining between them. CDR3 sequence (DNA): TGTGCCAGCAGCAGGGCGCTCATGGGCGGATGGAACACCGGGGAGCTGTTTTTT. Its protein is CASSRALMGGWNTGELFF.

The chain recombines TRBV19 with TRBJ1-4; 7 nucleotides agree with TRBD1. CDR1 and CDR2 (germline): LNHDA, SQIVND (reference sequence). The CDR3 length is 16 residues. V dropped 5 bases and J dropped 7; count of bases not matched to a gene: 13. CDR3 amino acids: CASSHRNRGGGEKLFF. The CDR3 DNA is TGTGCCAGTAGTCACCGTAACAGGGGAGGAGGTGAAAAACTGTTTTTT. Full variable domain (remainder filled in from reference TRBV19 and TRBJ1-4): DGGITQSPKYLFRKEGQNVTLSCEQNLNHDAMYWYRQDPGQGLRLIYYSQIVNDFQKGDIAEGYSVSREKKESFPLTVTSAQKNPTAFYLCASSHRNRGGGEKLFFGSGTQLSVL.

The rearrangement links TRBV6-1 to TRBJ2-3, with D perhaps TRBD2 (8 bases). Per the germline V gene, CDR1 is MNHNS and CDR2 is SASEGT. The V end lost 8 bases, the J end lost 14 bases, and 26 bases lay between the germline ends. The CDR3 spans 14 residues. CDR3 DNA sequence: TGTGCCAGCCTGGGGACTAGGAGGGACAGATACGCGTATTTT. It is translated as CASLGTRRDRYAYF.

V and J are TRBV19 and TRBJ2-2, with D perhaps TRBD1 (5 bases). This CDR3 has 16 amino acids. V lost 1 base, J lost 5 bases, and 14 bases lay in between. In germline, CDR1 is LNHDA, CDR2 SQIVND (reference sequence). CDR3 loop: CASSIVIGQQTGELFF. The CDR3 nucleotides read TGTGCCAGTAGTATAGTCATCGGACAACAAACCGGGGAGCTGTTTTTT. The full variable domain, with the rest looked up from reference TRBV19 and TRBJ2-2, is DGGITQSPKYLFRKEGQNVTLSCEQNLNHDAMYWYRQDPGQGLRLIYYSQIVNDFQKGDIAEGYSVSREKKESFPLTVTSAQKNPTAFYLCASSIVIGQQTGELFFGEGSRLTVL.

The V call is TRBV2, the J call TRBJ1-5; D remains unclear. Trimming cost V 3 bases and J 1 base, with 10 bases left between them. Germline values: CDR1 SNHLY, CDR2 FYNNEI. The CDR3 loop spans 15 amino acids. Here the CDR3 DNA reads TGTGCCAGCAGTGAGGGAGGGATGAGCAATCAGCCCCAGCATTTT. This translates into CASSEGGMSNQPQHF.

V usage is TRBV6-1 and J usage is TRBJ2-4; D is perhaps TRBD1 (5 bases). CDR1 and CDR2 from the germline V gene are MNHNS and SASEGT. CDR3 length: 14 residues. V was shortened by 2 bases and J by 9 bases, with 14 bases between the two germline ends. CDR3 residues: CASSEQEGRGIQYF. The CDR3 DNA reads TGTGCCAGCAGTGAACAGGAAGGAAGGGGCATTCAGTACTTC.

The chain combines TRBV9 with TRBJ2-1; D perhaps matches TRBD1 (5 bases). The CDR3 loop spans 13 amino acids. With 0 bases removed from V and 6 bases from J, the gap between germline ends came to 7 bases. CDR1 is SGDLS and CDR2 is YYNGEE in the germline V gene. CDR3 residues: CASSVEQANEQFF. The CDR3 region has the DNA TGTGCCAGCAGCGTAGAACAGGCCAATGAGCAGTTCTTC. Variable domain in full (rest from reference TRBV9 and TRBJ2-1): DSGVTQTPKHLITATGQRVTLRCSPRSGDLSVYWYQQSLDQGLQFLIQYYNGEERAKGNILERFSAQQFPDLHSELNLSSLELGDSALYFCASSVEQANEQFFGPGTRLTVL.

The chain employs TRBV28 and TRBJ2-7, with TRBD1 matching over 7 bases. The CDR3 is 15 residues long. Trimming at V came to 6 bases and at J to 1 base, leaving 9 bases not matched to a gene. Germline CDR1 reads MDHEN; CDR2 reads SYDVKM. The chain's CDR3 is CASRSSGQLSYEQYF. DNA for the CDR3: TGTGCCAGCAGATCCTCGGGACAGCTTTCCTACGAGCAGTACTTC.

The genes are TRBV2 and TRBJ2-7; 9 bases fit TRBD2. V lost 3 bases, J lost 4 bases, and 7 bases stayed unmatched. The CDR3 sequence is 15 residues long. CDR1 is SNHLY, CDR2 FYNNEI, per germline. The CDR3 coding sequence is TGTGCCAGCAGTGATGAGGCGGCGGGAGGGTACGAGCAGTACTTC. Its protein is CASSDEAAGGYEQYF.

The CDR3: CASSRYRVRATNEKLFF. CDR3 coding DNA: TGCGCCAGCAGCCGATACAGGGTTAGGGCAACTAATGAAAAACTGTTTTTT. The chain carries TRBV4-1 and TRBJ1-4; TRBD1 might be the D (6 bases). Germline V gives CDR1 MGHRA, CDR2 YSYEKL. V was clipped by 4 bases and J by 0 bases, with 15 bases between them. CDR3 length: 17 amino acids.

The gene calls are TRBV19 and TRBJ2-1; TRBD2 agrees at 8 bases. Germline V gene data show CDR1 as LNHDA and CDR2 as SQIVND (reference sequence). There are 15 residues in the CDR3. V was pared by 6 bases and J by 5 bases, with 9 bases of the junction left unmatched. CDR3 region: CASRKTGGPHNEQFF. The CDR3 DNA sequence: TGTGCCAGTAGGAAAACGGGAGGGCCCCACAATGAGCAGTTCTTC.

The V and J genes are TRBV7-3 and TRBJ2-1; D gene unclear. The CDR3 is made up of 13 amino acids. Trimming shortened V by 1 base and J by 5 bases, and 6 bases separated the two germline ends. CDR1 is SGHTA and CDR2 is FQGTGA in the germline V gene. The CDR3 sequence: CASSLSRDNEQFF. CDR3 nucleotides: TGTGCCAGCAGCTTAAGCCGGGACAATGAGCAGTTCTTC.